The clone carrying this T cell receptor (beta chain) was detected only a few times. Its antigen is still unknown. These data belong to a study of cytomegalovirus exposure and HLA in healthy donors. Study conclusions and caveats: Later analysis indicated greater clonal expansion among HLA-associated TCR beta chains than among equally common other chains. In a later analysis, TCR beta V- and J-gene trimming was associated with a missense DCLRE1C variant. Accurate prediction of most subjects' HLA-A and HLA-B alleles from TCR beta sequences was reported.

With 60 Vbeta and 13 Jbeta primers, the PCR was carried out. TCRdb's copy holds only in-frame clones and misses some; the assay was immunoSEQ multiplex PCR. The table lists around 150,000 clones, roughly 9.6% of them singletons, with roughly 7% in the top ten. Sequencing input: PBMCs. The clonotype comes from a woman aged 40 to 49 in good health and CMV-seropositive.

CDR3 DNA: TGTGCCAGCAGTTACTCGATGGGACAGGGAGTCAACGAGCAGTACTTC. It specifies CASSYSMGQGVNEQYF. This chain connects TRBV6-5 to TRBJ2-7; 9 positions agree with TRBD1. The CDR3 spans 16 residues. Trimming at V came to 0 bases and at J to 5 bases, leaving 8 bases not matched to a gene. Germline V gene data show CDR1 as MNHEY and CDR2 as SVGAGI.